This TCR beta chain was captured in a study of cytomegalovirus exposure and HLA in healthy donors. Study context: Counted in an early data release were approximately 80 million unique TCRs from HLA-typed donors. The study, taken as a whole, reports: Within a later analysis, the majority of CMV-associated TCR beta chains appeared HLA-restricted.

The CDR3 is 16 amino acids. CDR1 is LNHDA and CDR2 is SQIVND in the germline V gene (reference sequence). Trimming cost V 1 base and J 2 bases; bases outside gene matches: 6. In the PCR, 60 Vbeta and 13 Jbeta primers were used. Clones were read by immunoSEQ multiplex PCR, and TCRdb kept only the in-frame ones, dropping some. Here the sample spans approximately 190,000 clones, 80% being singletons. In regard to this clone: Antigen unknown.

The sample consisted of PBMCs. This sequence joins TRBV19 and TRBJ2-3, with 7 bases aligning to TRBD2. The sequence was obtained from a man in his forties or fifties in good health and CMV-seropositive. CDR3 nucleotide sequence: TGTGCCAGTAGTATAGTGCGGCTAGCGGACACAGATACGCAGTATTTT. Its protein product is CASSIVRLADTDTQYF.